These 15 T cell receptor beta chains share one sample of origin, sequenced in a study of blood T cell repertoires in COVID-19. Method: immunoSEQ multiplex PCR; TCRdb's copy keeps in-frame clones and lacks some. The data contain 300,000 to 350,000 clones, approximately 90% of them singletons. Sequencing was carried out using peripheral blood. These receptor sequences come from a young woman with COVID-19, enrolled during active disease.

The V and J genes are TRBV27 and TRBJ2-1, with D perhaps matching TRBD2 (7 bases). V was pared by 8 bases and J by 4 bases, with 18 bases between. Germline V CDR1 and CDR2: MNHEY, SMNVEV (reference sequence). The CDR3 contains 15 residues. CDR3 region: CASPWGGRLYNEQFF. The CDR3 DNA is TGTGCCAGCCCCTGGGGGGGGCGACTATACAATGAGCAGTTCTTC.

The chain is built from TRBV20-1 and TRBJ1-1, with D unclear. With 3 bases removed from V and 2 bases from J, the gap between germline ends came to 10 bases. This CDR3 comprises 13 residues. In germline, CDR1 is DFQATT, CDR2 SNEGSKA (reference sequence). CDR3 region: CSASTRLNTEAFF. In DNA, the CDR3 is TGCAGTGCTAGTACCAGGCTAAACACTGAAGCTTTCTTT.

The chain carries TRBV27 and TRBJ1-1; 7 bases agree with TRBD1. The CDR3 length is 12 residues. Trimming took 5 bases from V and 5 from J; bases not matched to a gene: 2. Germline lookup yields CDR1 MNHEY and CDR2 SMNVEV (reference sequence). In DNA form, the CDR3 reads TGTGCCAGCAGTCAGGGACAGACTGAAGCTTTCTTT. Amino acid sequence: CASSQGQTEAFF.

This clone appeared once. The J gene is TRBJ2-1, the V gene TRBV5-8; weak D call: TRBD2 (6 bases). Germline CDR1 SGHTS, CDR2 YDEGEE. Trimming removed 4 bases from V and 1 base from J, with 18 bases in between. CDR3 length: 17 residues. The CDR3 loop is CASSRDGGKGSYNEQFF. CDR3 bases: TGTGCCAGCAGCCGAGATGGCGGGAAGGGGTCCTACAATGAGCAGTTCTTC. The entire variable domain, with the rest obtained from reference TRBV5-8 and TRBJ2-1, is as follows: EAGVTQSPTHLIKTRGQQATLRCSPISGHTSVYWYQQALGLGLQFLLWYDEGEERNRGNFPPRFSGRQFPNYSSELNVNALELEDSALYLCASSRDGGKGSYNEQFFGPGTRLTVL.

V usage is TRBV29-1 and J usage is TRBJ1-6, with a weak D call TRBD1 (6 bases). The germline V and J ends were trimmed by 0 bases and 7 bases, with 13 bases remaining between them. The CDR3 is 15 residues long. Germline V lookup: CDR1 SQVTM, CDR2 ANQGSEA. CDR3 residues: CSVEDRGRGNSPLHF. The CDR3 DNA is TGCAGCGTTGAAGATCGGGGAAGGGGGAATTCACCCCTCCACTTT.

This sequence joins TRBV4-3 and TRBJ2-6, with TRBD1 as a possible D gene (5 bases). In germline, CDR1 is LGHNA, CDR2 YSLEER. Trimming shortened V by 0 bases and J by 2 bases, and 11 bases separated the two germline ends. The CDR3 sequence is 17 residues long. CDR3 sequence reads: CASSQEDIGPGANVLTF. The CDR3, as DNA: TGCGCCAGCAGCCAAGAGGACATCGGCCCTGGGGCCAACGTCCTGACTTTC.

The chain employs TRBV9 and TRBJ2-1; tentative D call: TRBD2 (6 bases). The CDR3 sequence is 16 residues long. V was trimmed by 3 bases and J by 3 bases, leaving 16 bases between them. Germline V gives CDR1 SGDLS, CDR2 YYNGEE. CDR3 sequence (DNA): TGTGCCAGCAGCGCCCGGCTGTCGGGAGACTACAATGAGCAGTTCTTC. Protein: CASSARLSGDYNEQFF.

This chain uses TRBV7-2 with TRBJ2-1; TRBD2 agrees at 10 bases. Germline V gene data show CDR1 as SGHTA and CDR2 as FQGNSA. This CDR3 is 16 amino acids long. The J segment lost 5 bases and the V segment lost 1 base, leaving 5 bases of the junction unmatched. This CDR3 reads CASSLDGSGGHNEQFF. CDR3 DNA sequence: TGTGCCAGCAGCTTAGATGGTAGCGGGGGGCACAATGAGCAGTTCTTC.

On this clone: Other DNA sequences from this sample encode an identical CDR3 as well. The genes are TRBV18 and TRBJ2-5; TRBD2 matches at 10 bases. This CDR3 is built from 16 residues. Trimming took 0 bases from V and 2 from J; bases not matched to a gene: 3. Germline CDR1 and CDR2: KGHSH and LQKENI. In DNA form, the CDR3 reads TGTGCCAGCTCACCACCTGGACTAGCGGCTCAAGAGACCCAGTACTTC. It yields the protein CASSPPGLAAQETQYF.

This chain connects TRBV28 to TRBJ1-6, with 9 bases matching TRBD1. The V segment lost 2 bases and the J segment 8 bases; nucleotides outside the gene matches: 1. CDR3 size: 14 residues. CDR1 and CDR2 from the germline V gene are MDHEN and SYDVKM. The CDR3 spells CASSLGTGHSPLHF. In DNA form, the CDR3 reads TGTGCCAGCAGTTTAGGGACAGGGCATTCACCCCTCCACTTT.

V and J are TRBV6-6 and TRBJ2-7; the match to TRBD2 covers 7 bases. J gave up 5 bases and V 6 bases, and 7 bases lay outside the gene matches. This CDR3 spans 13 amino acids. The germline CDR1 and CDR2 sequences are MNHNY and SVGAGI (reference sequence). In DNA form, the CDR3 reads TGTGCCAGCAGCCGGACTAGGGGTCACGAGCAGTACTTC. It is translated as CASSRTRGHEQYF.

This clone was seen more than once but under ten times. The chain carries TRBV5-6 and TRBJ2-5, with D possibly being TRBD2 (6 bases). In germline, CDR1 is SGHDT, CDR2 YYEEEE. The CDR3 is 16 residues long. V was clipped by 0 bases and J by 1 base, with 13 bases between them. The CDR3 protein is CASSLAAGTAQETQYF. CDR3 nucleotides: TGTGCCAGCAGCTTGGCCGCGGGAACTGCCCAAGAGACCCAGTACTTC. The variable domain in full, completed from reference TRBV5-6 and TRBJ2-5, reads DAGVTQSPTHLIKTRGQQVTLRCSPKSGHDTVSWYQQALGQGPQFIFQYYEEEERQRGNFPDRFSGHQFPNYSSELNVNALLLGDSALYLCASSLAAGTAQETQYFGPGTRLLVL.

The rearrangement uses TRBV7-2 and TRBJ1-2; the D gene is possibly TRBD1 (6 bases). This CDR3 is built from 15 residues. Germline V lookup: CDR1 SGHTA, CDR2 FQGNSA. V lost 5 bases and J 2 bases, leaving 15 bases between the germline ends. CDR3 nucleotides: TGTGCCAGCAGCATATATGCCGGACAGAACTATGGCTACACCTTC. Protein: CASSIYAGQNYGYTF.

The chain has TRBV30 and TRBJ1-2, with no clear D. This CDR3 region has 15 residues. CDR1 GTSNPN and CDR2 SVGIG come from the germline V gene (reference sequence). The germline V and J ends were trimmed by 2 bases and 7 bases, with 20 bases remaining between them. The CDR3 nucleotides are TGTGCCTGGAGTACATCGGAGAGCTTGAATGGTGGCTACACCTTC. This sequence encodes CAWSTSESLNGGYTF. The full variable domain, in which reference TRBV30 and TRBJ1-2 provide the parts outside the CDR3, is SQTIHQWPATLVQPVGSPLSLECTVEGTSNPNLYWYRQAAGRGLQLLFYSVGIGQISSEVPQNLSASRPQDRQFILSSKKLLLSDSGFYLCAWSTSESLNGGYTFGSGTRLTVV.

The rearrangement joins TRBV6-1 to TRBJ1-6; the D is unclear. This CDR3 has 16 residues. Trimming took off 6 bases at V and 9 bases at J, with 21 bases between the two ends. The germline gives CDR1 MNHNS, CDR2 SASEGT. The CDR3 DNA reads as TGTGCCAGCAGCGAATCCCCGGGCCCTAGCTTTTCACCCCTCCACTTT. Amino acid sequence: CASSESPGPSFSPLHF.